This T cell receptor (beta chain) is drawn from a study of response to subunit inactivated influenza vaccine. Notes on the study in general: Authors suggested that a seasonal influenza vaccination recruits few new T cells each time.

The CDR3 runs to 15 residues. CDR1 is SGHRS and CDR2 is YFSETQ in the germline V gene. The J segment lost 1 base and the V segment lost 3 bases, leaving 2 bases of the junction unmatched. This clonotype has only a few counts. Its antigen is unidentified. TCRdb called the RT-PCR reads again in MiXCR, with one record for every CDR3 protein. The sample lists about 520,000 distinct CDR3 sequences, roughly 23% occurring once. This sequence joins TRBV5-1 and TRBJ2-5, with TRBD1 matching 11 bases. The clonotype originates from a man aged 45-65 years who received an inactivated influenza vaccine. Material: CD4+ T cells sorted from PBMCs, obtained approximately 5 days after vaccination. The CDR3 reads CASSWGTGGQETQYF. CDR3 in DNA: TGCGCCAGCAGCTGGGGGACAGGGGGCCAAGAGACCCAGTACTTC.